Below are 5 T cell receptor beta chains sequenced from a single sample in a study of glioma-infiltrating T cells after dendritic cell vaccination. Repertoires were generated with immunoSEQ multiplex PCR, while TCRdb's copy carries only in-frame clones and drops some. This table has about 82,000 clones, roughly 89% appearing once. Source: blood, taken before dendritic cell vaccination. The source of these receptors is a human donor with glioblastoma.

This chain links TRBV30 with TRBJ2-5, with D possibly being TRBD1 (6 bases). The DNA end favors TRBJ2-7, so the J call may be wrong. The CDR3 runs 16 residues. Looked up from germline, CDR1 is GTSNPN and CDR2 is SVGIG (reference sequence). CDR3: CAWKRNRLDRRYEQYF. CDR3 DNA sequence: TGTGCCTGGAAACGAAACAGGCTAGACAGGAGGTACGAGCAGTACTTC.

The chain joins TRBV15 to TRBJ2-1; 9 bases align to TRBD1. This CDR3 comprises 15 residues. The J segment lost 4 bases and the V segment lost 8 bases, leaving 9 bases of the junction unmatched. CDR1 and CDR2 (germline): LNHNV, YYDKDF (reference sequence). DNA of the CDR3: TGTGCCACCCGCTCGGGGACAGGGAAATACAATGAGCAGTTCTTC. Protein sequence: CATRSGTGKYNEQFF.

The CDR3 region is CASSESPLANTGELFF. For the CDR3, the DNA is TGTGCCAGCAGTGAATCCCCTCTCGCGAACACCGGGGAGCTGTTTTTT. The chain carries TRBV2 and TRBJ2-2, with D hard to call. The germline V gene encodes CDR1 SNHLY and CDR2 FYNNEI. The CDR3 has 16 amino acids. Trimming cost V 2 bases and J 0 bases, with 10 bases left between them.

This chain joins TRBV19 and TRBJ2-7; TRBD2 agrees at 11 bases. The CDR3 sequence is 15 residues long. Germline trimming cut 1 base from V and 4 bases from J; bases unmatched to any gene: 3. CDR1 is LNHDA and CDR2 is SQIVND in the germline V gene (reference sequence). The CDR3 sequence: CASSIGLAGRYEQYF. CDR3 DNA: TGTGCCAGTAGTATAGGACTAGCGGGACGGTACGAGCAGTACTTC.

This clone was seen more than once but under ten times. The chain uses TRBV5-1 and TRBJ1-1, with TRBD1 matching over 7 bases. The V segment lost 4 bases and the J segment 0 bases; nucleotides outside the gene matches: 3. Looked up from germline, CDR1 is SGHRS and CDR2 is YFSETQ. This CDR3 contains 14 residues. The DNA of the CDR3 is TGCGCCAGCAGCCCTACAGGGGTGAACACTGAAGCTTTCTTT. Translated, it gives CASSPTGVNTEAFF.